The 20 T cell receptor beta chains given below trace back to one sample, sequenced in a study of sequential checkpoint blockade in melanoma. Described treatment: randomized to nivolumab then ipilimumab (arm A) or the reverse (arm B). TCRdb's table, derived via immunoSEQ multiplex PCR, lists solely in-frame clones and lacks some. This sample has more than 6,000 clones; about 21% occur once, and the top ten carry around 9%. The sequencing used tumor tissue (inferred from file names), collected from a patient given nivolumab and ipilimumab in sequence. Every receptor here comes from a human donor with melanoma.

The chain is built from TRBV6-8 and TRBJ1-1; a possible D gene is TRBD1 (6 bases). Germline V CDR1 and CDR2: MNHGY, SAAAGT. V dropped 0 bases and J dropped 7 bases, with 9 bases sitting between them. The CDR3 has 13 residues. CDR3 in amino acids: CASSYSRTVEAFF. CDR3 DNA sequence: TGTGCCAGCAGTTACTCGAGGACAGTTGAAGCTTTCTTT.

This clone appeared a few times. The chain links TRBV11-3 to TRBJ2-7, with D tentatively TRBD1 or TRBD2 (5 bases each). Trimming pared 3 bases from V and 4 bases from J, leaving 16 bases between. This CDR3 has 15 residues. The germline CDR1 and CDR2 sequences are SGHNT and YENEEA. CDR3 in amino acids: CASSLARGVVYEQYF. The CDR3 nucleotides are TGTGCCAGCAGCTTGGCCCGAGGGGTTGTGTACGAGCAGTACTTC.

The chain has TRBV5-1 and TRBJ2-3, with TRBD2 matching over 10 bases. Trimming cost V 1 base and J 4 bases; bases outside gene matches: 3. Germline V gene sequence: CDR1 SGHRS, CDR2 YFSETQ. The length of the CDR3 is 15 residues. The chain's CDR3 is CASSLLAGAPDTQYF. CDR3 sequence (DNA): TGCGCCAGCAGCTTGCTAGCGGGAGCGCCAGATACGCAGTATTTT.

This clone was seen only a few times. The chain couples TRBV7-2 to TRBJ2-7, with TRBD2 matching over 7 bases. Trimming removed 3 bases from V and 5 bases from J; junction bases left unmatched: 4. Germline CDR1 reads SGHTA; CDR2 reads FQGNSA. This CDR3 has 13 amino acids. CDR3 nucleotide sequence: TGTGCCAGCAGCTTCGCGGGGGACCACGAGCAGTACTTC. Its protein is CASSFAGDHEQYF.

In this sample, this clone turned up many times. The J gene is TRBJ2-7, the V gene TRBV11-3; the D gene is possibly TRBD2 (5 bases). CDR3 length: 14 amino acids. Germline V lookup: CDR1 SGHNT, CDR2 YENEEA. Trimming removed 3 bases at V and 4 bases at J, with 13 bases between. In DNA, the CDR3 is TGTGCCAGCAGCTTGGGAGCGGCCATTTACGAGCAGTACTTC. Its protein is CASSLGAAIYEQYF.

This clone is labeled medium-sized. The gene calls are TRBV6-8 and TRBJ2-7, with 8 bases matching TRBD1. The CDR3 totals 17 residues. Germline lookup yields CDR1 MNHGY and CDR2 SAAAGT. J lost 3 bases, V lost 10 bases, and 20 bases had no gene match. This CDR3 is CAISELYSGQGFYEQYF. CDR3 in DNA: TGTGCCATCAGCGAACTCTACTCCGGACAGGGTTTCTACGAGCAGTACTTC.

In this sample, this clone is large (0.1 to 1%). Written as DNA, the CDR3 is TGCAGCGTACTTAGGACAGGGTTGGTTACAGATACGCAGTATTTT. Translated, it gives CSVLRTGLVTDTQYF. The genes are TRBV29-1 and TRBJ2-3; TRBD1 matches at 8 bases. Germline V gene lookup returns CDR1 SQVTM and CDR2 ANQGSEA. The CDR3 has 15 residues. V trimming: 6 bases; J trimming: 3 bases; junction bases outside the gene matches: 11.

The V and J genes are TRBV9 and TRBJ1-5, with D perhaps TRBD1 (6 bases). Between the trimmed V and J ends, which lost 4 bases and 3 bases, there was a span of 14 bases. The CDR3 totals 15 residues. CDR1 SGDLS and CDR2 YYNGEE come from the germline V gene. The CDR3 bases are TGTGCCAGCAGCCTGACAGGTGGGAACAATCAGCCCCAGCATTTT. This sequence encodes CASSLTGGNNQPQHF.

CDR3 region: CATSRPGQLNEKLFF. CDR3 nucleotides: TGTGCCACCAGCAGACCGGGACAGCTTAATGAAAAACTGTTTTTT. This sequence joins TRBV15 and TRBJ1-4; the match to TRBD1 covers 7 bases. The trim removed 2 bases at V and 4 bases at J, leaving 4 bases unmatched. Germline CDR1 LNHNV, CDR2 YYDKDF (reference sequence). This CDR3 contains 15 residues.

The chain employs TRBV12-5 and TRBJ1-1; the D is unclear. This CDR3 comprises 11 residues. Germline V CDR1 and CDR2: LGHNT, FRNRAP. The CDR3 reads CARQRNTEAFF. The DNA of the CDR3 is TGTGCCAGACAAAGGAACACTGAAGCTTTCTTT.

A word on this clone: The junction departs from the called germline gene at one end, perhaps through a read error. J is TRBJ1-2 and V is TRBV11-3; D not resolved. CDR3 length equals 14 residues. The germline V gene has CDR1 SGHNT and CDR2 YENEEA. The CDR3 loop is CARSLNSGAYGYTF. In DNA, the CDR3 is TGTGCCAGAAGCTTAAACTCAGGTGCCTATGGCTACACCTTC.

The genes are TRBV11-3 and TRBJ2-1; the match to TRBD2 covers 9 bases. The CDR3 has 17 amino acids. Germline V gene lookup returns CDR1 SGHNT and CDR2 YENEEA. V was clipped by 5 bases and J by 0 bases; unmatched bases: 8. CDR3 in amino acids: CASSPRTSVSSYNEQFF. CDR3 in DNA: TGTGCCAGCAGCCCGCGGACTAGCGTCAGCTCCTACAATGAGCAGTTCTTC. Complete variable domain (other parts from reference TRBV11-3 and TRBJ2-1): EAGVVQSPRYKIIEKKQPVAFWCNPISGHNTLYWYLQNLGQGPELLIRYENEEAVDDSQLPKDRFSAERLKGVDSTLKIQPAELGDSAVYLCASSPRTSVSSYNEQFFGPGTRLTVL.

This clone is medium-sized within its sample. The chain uses TRBV6-8 and TRBJ2-4; D call uncertain. This CDR3 contains 20 residues. V was pared by 5 bases and J by 2 bases, with 28 bases between. Germline V gene data show CDR1 as MNHGY and CDR2 as SAAAGT. CDR3: CASSPDRQAKPFLSKNIQYF. In nucleotides, the CDR3 is TGTGCCAGCAGTCCCGATAGGCAGGCCAAACCTTTCCTTTCCAAAAACATTCAGTACTTC.

In its sample, this clone was seen many times. The CDR3 spells CASSRTGQFYEQYF. The CDR3 DNA sequence: TGTGCCAGCAGCCGAACGGGACAGTTCTACGAGCAGTACTTC. The V and J genes are TRBV11-3 and TRBJ2-7; 7 positions agree with TRBD1. CDR1 and CDR2 (germline): SGHNT, YENEEA. There are 14 residues in the CDR3. J lost 3 bases, V lost 5 bases, and 7 bases had no gene match.

The V call is TRBV9, the J call TRBJ2-5, with unresolved D. This CDR3 has 15 residues. V was cut by 0 bases and J by 2 bases, with 11 bases left in between. Germline V gene lookup returns CDR1 SGDLS and CDR2 YYNGEE. The CDR3 here is CASSVGLGRQETQYF. In DNA form, the CDR3 reads TGTGCCAGCAGCGTAGGGCTAGGGCGACAAGAGACCCAGTACTTC.

V usage is TRBV6-8 and J usage is TRBJ1-1; D perhaps matches TRBD1 (6 bases). CDR3 length: 12 amino acids. The ends were cut back, 0 bases at V and 8 bases at J, with 7 bases in the middle. Germline loops: CDR1 MNHGY, CDR2 SAAAGT. As DNA, the CDR3 is TGTGCCAGCAGTTACTCCGGACAGGAAGCTTTCTTT. Its translation is CASSYSGQEAFF.

The chain uses TRBV12-5 and TRBJ2-2, with TRBD2 identical over 9 bases. Germline trimming cut 5 bases from V and 4 bases from J; bases unmatched to any gene: 20. The germline V gene encodes CDR1 LGHNT and CDR2 FRNRAP. The CDR3 extends over 20 amino acids. The CDR3: CASGPTLATSGGGGTGELFF. The DNA of the CDR3 is TGTGCTAGTGGTCCGACCTTGGCGACTAGCGGCGGAGGTGGCACCGGGGAGCTGTTTTTT.

Relative to its sample, this clone is medium-sized (0.01 to 0.1%). J is TRBJ2-2 and V is TRBV6-8, with TRBD2 identical over 14 bases. In germline, CDR1 is MNHGY, CDR2 SAAAGT. The junction had 8 bases not matched to a gene; V was cut back by 2 bases and J by 6 bases. The CDR3 extends over 18 amino acids. This chain's CDR3 is CASSYLTRTSGRSGELFF. In DNA, the CDR3 is TGTGCCAGCAGTTACCTTACCCGGACTAGCGGGAGGTCCGGGGAGCTGTTTTTT.

The chain recombines TRBV6-8 with TRBJ2-1; maybe TRBD1 (5 bases). The CDR3 has 12 amino acids. Germline values: CDR1 MNHGY, CDR2 SAAAGT. V was cut by 7 bases and J by 15 bases, with 19 bases left in between. CDR3 DNA: TGTGCCAGCAACAACAGGCCCCCTTTAGCGTTCTTC. It encodes CASNNRPPLAFF.

The gene calls are TRBV30 and TRBJ2-1; 12 bases fit TRBD2. V shed 2 bases and J 10 bases; nucleotides not matched to a gene: 9. CDR1 GTSNPN and CDR2 SVGIG come from the germline V gene (reference sequence). The CDR3 contains 15 residues. CDR3 region: CAWSSPTSGSWEQFF. The CDR3 DNA reads TGTGCCTGGAGTTCACCGACTAGCGGGAGCTGGGAGCAGTTCTTC.